The present TCR beta chain was sequenced within a study of T cell responses to AZD1222 COVID-19 vaccine. Repertoires were generated with immunoSEQ multiplex PCR, while TCRdb's copy carries only in-frame clones and drops some. The sample consists of 100,000 to 120,000 clones, about 95% of them appearing once. The sequencing used peripheral blood, collected 28 days after the second AZD1222 dose. This TCR was recovered from an adult who received the AZD1222 COVID-19 vaccine.

The CDR3 region has the DNA TGTGCCATCCTAAGTAGCACTGGAAACACCATATATTTT. Amino acids: CAILSSTGNTIYF. The chain combines TRBV10-3 with TRBJ1-3; D uncertain. The CDR3 sequence is 13 residues long. The V and J ends lost 8 bases and 2 bases respectively, with 10 bases between them. Germline V CDR1 and CDR2: ENHRY, SYGVKD.